A single sample gave rise to the 20 T cell receptor beta chains below, sequenced in a study of TIL therapy for anti-PD-1-resistant metastatic lung cancer. This was the immunoSEQ v3 assay. The protocol was immunoSEQ multiplex PCR, while the TCRdb copy is restricted to in-frame clones and leaves out a portion. This sample yields about 95,000 clones, of which under 70% are seen a single time; 9.5% to 13% belongs to the top ten. The time point is: pre-treatment sample, taken before nivolumab and TIL therapy. Pleural nodules or supraclavicular lymph nodes made up most of the excised metastases sampled. Here the sequenced sample was tumor tissue, taken at baseline. Source of these receptors: a person between 30 and 79 years old with non-small cell lung cancer.

This chain links TRBV5-5 with TRBJ1-2; TRBD1 might be the D (6 bases). In germline, CDR1 is SGHKS, CDR2 YYEKEE (reference sequence). The V end lost 4 bases, the J end lost 2 bases, and 12 bases lay between the germline ends. The CDR3 covers 14 residues. CDR3 DNA sequence: TGTGCCAGCAGCGCCAAAACAGGGAACTATGGCTACACCTTC. Amino acids: CASSAKTGNYGYTF.

Written as DNA, the CDR3 is TGTGCCAGTAGTTTGGGACAGGGGAATCAGCCCCAGCATTTT. Translation gives CASSLGQGNQPQHF. The chain employs TRBV19 and TRBJ1-5, with 10 positions matching TRBD1. V shed 5 bases and J 4 bases; nucleotides not matched to a gene: 2. The CDR3 totals 14 residues. Germline assignment: CDR1 LNHDA and CDR2 SQIVND (reference sequence).

The chain has TRBV24-1 and TRBJ2-3; 7 bases are shared with TRBD2. The CDR3 runs 16 residues. The ends lost 2 bases at V and 6 bases at J; junction bases unmatched: 10. Germline V gene lookup returns CDR1 KGHDR and CDR2 SFDVKD. The CDR3 reads CATSDSSGGRIDTQYF. CDR3 DNA sequence: TGTGCCACCAGTGATTCCTCGGGAGGCCGGATTGATACGCAGTATTTT.

V gene TRBV7-2 combines with J gene TRBJ2-3, with 9 bases lining up with TRBD2. Germline CDR1 is SGHTA and CDR2 is FQGNSA. The length of the CDR3 is 15 residues. V shed 6 bases, J shed 0 bases, and the junction held 4 bases outside the gene matches. CDR3 protein: CASSPAGGSTDTQYF. The CDR3, as DNA: TGTGCCAGCAGTCCAGCGGGAGGAAGCACAGATACGCAGTATTTT.

To note about this clone: A junction boundary mismatches the germline segment, possibly from a read error. The V and J genes are TRBV5-1 and TRBJ2-3, with TRBD1 matching over 12 bases. The germline CDR1 and CDR2 sequences are SGHRS and YFSETQ. CDR3 length: 15 residues. This CDR3 reads CASSLVGTGGLLGDF. In DNA form, the CDR3 reads TGCGCCAGCAGCTTGGTAGGGACAGGGGGCCTCCTGGGTGATTTT.

This chain uses TRBV4-1 with TRBJ1-4; the match to TRBD1 covers 7 bases. Germline V gene data show CDR1 as MGHRA and CDR2 as YSYEKL. The CDR3 runs 16 residues. J gave up 7 bases and V 0 bases, and 8 bases lay outside the gene matches. This CDR3 is CASSQDGRQGGEKLFF. DNA of the CDR3: TGCGCCAGCAGCCAAGATGGAAGACAGGGTGGTGAAAAACTGTTTTTT.

The chain combines TRBV2 with TRBJ1-4, with D unresolved. Germline CDR1 reads SNHLY; CDR2 reads FYNNEI. CDR3 length equals 14 residues. V was shortened by 6 bases and J by 0 bases, with 8 bases between the two germline ends. This CDR3 reads CASRSTATNEKLFF. The CDR3 region has the DNA TGTGCCAGCAGGAGCACCGCAACTAATGAAAAACTGTTTTTT.

This chain connects TRBV21-1 to TRBJ2-7. TRBV21-1 is reported as a pseudogene. The CDR3 sequence is 12 residues long. The CDR3 loop reads CASSPRILEQYF. In DNA form, the CDR3 reads TGTGCCAGCAGCCCCCGGATACTCGAGCAGTACTTC.

This chain uses TRBV5-1 with TRBJ2-5; 9 bases match TRBD1. Germline V CDR1 and CDR2: SGHRS, YFSETQ. Trimming removed 3 bases from V and 5 bases from J; junction bases left unmatched: 11. This CDR3 spans 16 amino acids. In DNA form, the CDR3 reads TGCGCCAGCAGCTCGCAAGGACAGGGGAGTATGGAGACCCAGTACTTC. This sequence encodes CASSSQGQGSMETQYF.

The genes are TRBV15 and TRBJ1-5; 12 bases map to TRBD1. CDR3 size: 17 residues. J gave up 7 bases and V 3 bases, and 10 bases lay outside the gene matches. Germline V gene lookup returns CDR1 LNHNV and CDR2 YYDKDF (reference sequence). The CDR3 DNA follows: TGTGCCACCAGCAGTCCGGGACAGGGGGCCCCCGGGCAGCCCCAGCATTTT. Translated: CATSSPGQGAPGQPQHF.

This chain links TRBV3-1 (or the pseudogene TRBV3-2) with TRBJ2-3, with no clear D. Germline CDR1 reads LGHDT; CDR2 reads YNNKEL (reference sequence). The CDR3 consists of 14 residues. Trimming removed 3 bases at V and 4 bases at J, with 11 bases between. CDR3 protein: CASSQQTRSDTQYF. The DNA for the CDR3 is TGTGCCAGCAGCCAGCAGACACGCTCAGATACGCAGTATTTT.

This clone was counted a few times. The gene calls are TRBV7-9 and TRBJ1-3; D is unclear. Trimming shortened V by 5 bases and J by 0 bases, and 14 bases separated the two germline ends. This CDR3 is 16 amino acids long. CDR1 and CDR2 from the germline V gene are SEHNR and FQNEAQ (reference sequence). Here the CDR3 reads CASSLDGVYSGNTIYF. The CDR3 region has the DNA TGTGCCAGCAGCCTAGATGGGGTTTACTCTGGAAACACCATATATTTT.

The sample holds a few counts of this clone. The chain carries TRBV7-9 and TRBJ1-1; 7 nucleotides match TRBD1. CDR3 length: 14 amino acids. With 5 bases clipped from V and 2 bases from J, the junction kept 5 bases outside the gene matches. Germline CDR1 reads SEHNR; CDR2 reads FQNEAQ (reference sequence). In DNA form, the CDR3 reads TGTGCCAGCAGCACACGACAGGGAAACACTGAAGCTTTCTTT. This gives the protein CASSTRQGNTEAFF.

The chain recombines TRBV14 with TRBJ1-2, with D unresolved. The CDR3 spans 13 residues. Per the germline V gene, CDR1 is SGHDN and CDR2 is FVKESK. The V end lost 4 bases, the J end lost 4 bases, and 10 bases lay between the germline ends. The CDR3 sequence: CASSPLLGYGYTF. Here the CDR3 DNA reads TGTGCCAGCAGCCCTCTTTTGGGCTATGGCTACACCTTC.

The chain is built from TRBV3-1 (or the pseudogene TRBV3-2) and TRBJ2-3; 12 bases match TRBD2. V trimming: 1 base; J trimming: 3 bases; junction bases outside the gene matches: 8. This CDR3 contains 18 residues. Germline CDR1 LGHDT, CDR2 YNNKEL (reference sequence). This CDR3 reads CASSQVPSGGAGTDTQYF. As DNA, the CDR3 is TGTGCCAGCAGCCAAGTTCCTAGCGGGGGGGCAGGTACAGATACGCAGTATTTT.

This clone was picked up a small number of times. The chain links TRBV10-2 to TRBJ1-3; tentative D call: TRBD1 (5 bases). V dropped 4 bases and J dropped 1 base, with 11 bases sitting between them. CDR1 is WSHSY, CDR2 SAAADI, per germline. The CDR3 length is 15 residues. The CDR3 spells CASSGSGRSGNTIYF. The CDR3 nucleotides read TGCGCCAGCAGTGGATCAGGGAGGTCTGGAAACACCATATATTTT.

The chain has TRBV6-6 and TRBJ1-6; TRBD1 aligns across 7 bases. Per the germline V gene, CDR1 is MNHNY and CDR2 is SVGAGI (reference sequence). The V and J ends lost 0 bases and 9 bases, in that order; junction bases with no gene match: 5. The CDR3 extends over 15 amino acids. CDR3 protein: CASSYSTGLSSPLHF. The DNA for the CDR3 is TGTGCCAGCAGTTACTCGACAGGGCTAAGTTCACCCCTCCACTTT.

V and J are TRBV4-1 and TRBJ1-5; D uncertain. The CDR3 has 13 amino acids. The V end lost 0 bases, the J end lost 7 bases, and 7 bases lay between the germline ends. CDR1 is MGHRA, CDR2 YSYEKL, per germline. The CDR3, as DNA: TGCGCCAGCAGCCAAGATGATTGGCAGCCCCAGCATTTT. Protein sequence: CASSQDDWQPQHF.

The chain uses TRBV9 and TRBJ2-5; tentatively, D is TRBD2 (7 bases). CDR1 is SGDLS and CDR2 is YYNGEE in the germline V gene. This CDR3 comprises 14 residues. With 0 bases removed from V and 4 bases from J, the gap between germline ends came to 10 bases. CDR3 in DNA: TGTGCCAGCAGCGTAGCTGGGGGGGCAGAGACCCAGTACTTC. Residues: CASSVAGGAETQYF.

The chain is built from TRBV6-5 and TRBJ2-7; either TRBD1 or TRBD2 may supply D (5 bases each). The germline V and J ends were trimmed by 6 bases and 5 bases, with 20 bases remaining between them. The CDR3 contains 15 residues. Germline CDR1 is MNHEY and CDR2 is SVGAGI. The CDR3 sequence is CASSQTGPLLDEQYF. The DNA for the CDR3 is TGTGCCAGCAGCCAAACGGGGCCTCTTTTAGACGAGCAGTACTTC.